These 20 T cell receptor beta chains share one sample of origin, sequenced in a study of OX40 agonist ivuxolimab in advanced cancers. The assay was immunoSEQ multiplex PCR, and TCRdb's table has in-frame clones only and misses some. This table has about 69,000 clones, 87% appearing once. The sequenced sample was CD4+ or CD8+ T cells sorted from blood, obtained in a trial of the OX40 agonist ivuxolimab. The origin of the receptors is an adult with an advanced solid tumor such as melanoma, head and neck, liver or kidney cancer.

The chain links TRBV7-9 to TRBJ1-3; D call uncertain. This CDR3 has 15 amino acids. Germline V gene data show CDR1 as SEHNR and CDR2 as FQNEAQ (reference sequence). V was cut by 4 bases and J by 8 bases, with 18 bases left in between. The CDR3 region has the DNA TGTGCCAGCAGCTCCCAGGCGCTATCTGAGCACACCATATATTTT. Protein: CASSSQALSEHTIYF.

This clone was seen once. The gene calls are TRBV7-3 and TRBJ2-3; possible D gene TRBD2, 5 bases. There are 16 residues in the CDR3. Trimming pared 2 bases from V and 2 bases from J, leaving 14 bases between. From germline, CDR1 is SGHTA and CDR2 FQGTGA. Written as DNA, the CDR3 is TGTGCCAGCAGCTTAGGTCTTCAAGCGGCCACAGATACGCAGTATTTT. Its protein is CASSLGLQAATDTQYF.

The chain joins TRBV19 to TRBJ1-1, with 8 bases lining up with TRBD1. CDR3 length equals 14 residues. The germline V gene encodes CDR1 LNHDA and CDR2 SQIVND (reference sequence). After removal of 5 bases from V and 0 bases from J, the junction contained 2 bases not matched to a gene. The CDR3 protein is CASSGRGLNTEAFF. CDR3 nucleotide sequence: TGTGCCAGTAGTGGCAGGGGGCTGAACACTGAAGCTTTCTTT. The full variable domain, in which reference TRBV19 and TRBJ1-1 provide the parts outside the CDR3, is DGGITQSPKYLFRKEGQNVTLSCEQNLNHDAMYWYRQDPGQGLRLIYYSQIVNDFQKGDIAEGYSVSREKKESFPLTVTSAQKNPTAFYLCASSGRGLNTEAFFGQGTRLTVV.

This clone was counted once. This chain joins TRBV9 and TRBJ2-2, with a tentative D call TRBD1 (5 bases). Trimming removed 0 bases at V and 1 base at J, with 10 bases between. From germline, CDR1 is SGDLS and CDR2 YYNGEE. The CDR3 has 16 amino acids. CDR3 region: CASSVGSRGNTGELFF. The DNA for the CDR3 is TGTGCCAGCAGCGTAGGCTCTAGGGGGAACACCGGGGAGCTGTTTTTT.

V gene TRBV19 combines with J gene TRBJ2-7; 8 bases agree with TRBD1. The length of the CDR3 is 14 residues. With 6 bases clipped from V and 5 bases from J, the junction kept 9 bases outside the gene matches. Germline assignment: CDR1 LNHDA and CDR2 SQIVND (reference sequence). Here the CDR3 reads CASSPGTGANEQYF. In nucleotides, the CDR3 is TGTGCCAGTAGCCCAGGGACAGGTGCGAACGAGCAGTACTTC.

This chain connects TRBV7-8 to TRBJ2-7; possible D gene TRBD1, 5 bases. There are 15 residues in the CDR3. Trimming cost V 3 bases and J 1 base, with 13 bases left between them. CDR1 SGHVS and CDR2 FQNEAQ come from the germline V gene. In nucleotides, the CDR3 is TGTGCCAGCAGCTTCGCAGGGCCGCCATCCTACGAGCAGTACTTC. Its protein is CASSFAGPPSYEQYF.

This chain uses TRBV9 with TRBJ2-3; D might be TRBD1 (5 bases). This CDR3 contains 15 residues. Germline CDR1 and CDR2: SGDLS and YYNGEE. Trimming removed 4 bases at V and 2 bases at J, with 14 bases between. The CDR3 reads CASSLDTSYTDTQYF. DNA for the CDR3: TGTGCCAGCAGCTTGGACACCTCCTACACAGATACGCAGTATTTT.

J is TRBJ2-7 and V is TRBV2; 13 bases agree with TRBD2. CDR3 length equals 17 residues. Per germline, CDR1 SNHLY and CDR2 FYNNEI. The junction had 13 bases not matched to a gene; V was cut back by 10 bases and J by 1 base. The CDR3 DNA follows: TGTGCCACTCAACCGGGACTAGCGGGAACCCAATCCTACGAGCAGTACTTC. As protein: CATQPGLAGTQSYEQYF.

The rearrangement joins TRBV5-6 to TRBJ2-3; 13 bases line up with TRBD2. V shed 5 bases, J shed 8 bases, and the junction held 11 bases outside the gene matches. The CDR3 sequence is 16 residues long. Germline V gene lookup returns CDR1 SGHDT and CDR2 YYEEEE. CDR3 sequence: CASSAGLAGESFTQYF. The CDR3 DNA follows: TGTGCCAGCAGTGCAGGACTAGCGGGGGAATCCTTTACGCAGTATTTT. The entire variable domain, with the rest obtained from reference TRBV5-6 and TRBJ2-3, is as follows: DAGVTQSPTHLIKTRGQQVTLRCSPKSGHDTVSWYQQALGQGPQFIFQYYEEEERQRGNFPDRFSGHQFPNYSSELNVNALLLGDSALYLCASSAGLAGESFTQYFGPGTRLTVL.

The J gene is TRBJ1-4, the V gene TRBV9, with a possible D match to TRBD1 (5 bases). Germline V gene data show CDR1 as SGDLS and CDR2 as YYNGEE. The CDR3 length is 14 residues. Between the trimmed V and J ends, which lost 0 bases and 7 bases, there was a span of 10 bases. As DNA, the CDR3 is TGTGCCAGCAGCGTAGAGGGGATATCTGAAAAACTGTTTTTT. Its protein is CASSVEGISEKLFF.

This clone was found a few times. The chain carries TRBV11-2 and TRBJ2-3, with 11 nucleotides matching TRBD2. The V gene end was trimmed by 1 base and the J gene end by 2 bases; junction bases not matched to a gene: 11. Germline V gives CDR1 SGHAT, CDR2 FQNNGV. The CDR3 runs 19 residues. The CDR3 coding sequence is TGTGCCAGCAGCTTAGTCGCCGGGACTAGCGGAGTATACACAGATACGCAGTATTTT. This encodes CASSLVAGTSGVYTDTQYF.

The chain uses TRBV18 and TRBJ2-5; possibly TRBD2 for D (6 bases). The CDR3 has 14 residues. V shed 0 bases and J shed 5 bases, with 10 bases lying between them. Germline loops: CDR1 KGHSH, CDR2 LQKENI. CDR3 in DNA: TGTGCCAGCTCACCACCGGGGAGGCCCGAGACCCAGTACTTC. Its translation: CASSPPGRPETQYF.

The chain uses TRBV18 and TRBJ1-1; the D is unclear. CDR3 length: 15 amino acids. V lost 4 bases and J 1 base, leaving 13 bases between the germline ends. Looked up from germline, CDR1 is KGHSH and CDR2 is LQKENI. The chain's CDR3 is CASSLDLGKNTEAFF. The CDR3, as DNA: TGTGCCAGCTCACTGGACTTGGGTAAGAACACTGAAGCTTTCTTT.

The V and J genes are TRBV5-1 and TRBJ1-1; D may be TRBD1 (5 bases). The CDR3 is made up of 14 amino acids. Trimming left V 4 bases short and J 1 base short, with 11 bases between. Germline CDR1 SGHRS, CDR2 YFSETQ. DNA of the CDR3: TGCGCCAGCAGCCGGACAAACAAGAACACTGAAGCTTTCTTT. Its protein is CASSRTNKNTEAFF.

The chain combines TRBV2 with TRBJ2-5; unclear D gene. The CDR3 loop spans 14 amino acids. Trimming stripped 4 bases from V and 5 bases from J, with 14 bases between. Germline V gene data show CDR1 as SNHLY and CDR2 as FYNNEI. The CDR3 region is CASSARLIGETQYF. DNA of the CDR3: TGTGCCAGCAGTGCCCGCCTTATCGGGGAGACCCAGTACTTC.

The chain carries TRBV30 and TRBJ2-1; 14 bases line up with TRBD2. Germline V gene data show CDR1 as GTSNPN and CDR2 as SVGIG (reference sequence). There are 14 residues in the CDR3. The V segment lost 4 bases and the J segment 9 bases; nucleotides outside the gene matches: 5. The CDR3 protein is CAWTRTSGRSEQFF. The CDR3 DNA reads TGTGCCTGGACAAGGACTAGCGGGAGGTCTGAGCAGTTCTTC.

The rearrangement joins TRBV6-7 to TRBJ2-5; D gene ambiguous. TRBV6-7 qualifies as an ORF whose function is uncertain. The CDR3 consists of 13 residues. V was pared by 2 bases and J by 3 bases, with 7 bases between. The CDR3 sequence: CASSYRQEETQYF. CDR3 DNA sequence: TGTGCCAGCAGTTACCGGCAAGAAGAGACCCAGTACTTC.

This clone appeared once. The chain carries TRBV5-1 and TRBJ2-2, with TRBD1 identical over 7 bases. Unmatched junction bases numbered 8, after V lost 4 bases and J lost 2 bases. This CDR3 has 16 amino acids. CDR1 and CDR2 from the germline V gene are SGHRS and YFSETQ. CDR3 sequence (DNA): TGCGCCAGCAGCATAGCCGGGACAGTTAACACCGGGGAGCTGTTTTTT. Amino acids: CASSIAGTVNTGELFF.

V is TRBV19 and J is TRBJ2-7; 8 nucleotides match TRBD2. This CDR3 is 13 amino acids long. Germline V gene sequence: CDR1 LNHDA, CDR2 SQIVND (reference sequence). Germline trimming cut 10 bases from V and 6 bases from J; bases unmatched to any gene: 11. CDR3 DNA: TGTGCCACTCCCGAGGGACTAGTTTGCGAGCAGTACTTC. This gives the protein CATPEGLVCEQYF.

The chain combines TRBV28 with TRBJ2-3; D ambiguous. Germline V CDR1 and CDR2: MDHEN, SYDVKM. Trimming removed 2 bases from V and 10 bases from J, with 10 bases in between. This CDR3 is 12 amino acids long. The CDR3 coding sequence is TGTGCCAGCAGTTTAAAGGGCTCCGCGCAGTATTTT. Translation gives CASSLKGSAQYF.